This T cell receptor beta chain emerged from a study of blood T cell repertoires in COVID-19 (dated by TCRdb to about 2020). Background for the entire study: Samples from collaborators originated in the United States, Italy and Spain and spanned both the acute and convalescent phases of COVID-19. Samples came from the ongoing ImmuneRACE study (first 160 participants) plus 1,254 subjects from 6 global collaborators. The repertoires were made available in a free public database intended to serve as a resource for research on the immune response to SARS-CoV-2. Deeply sampled blood TCRbeta repertoires from subjects exposed to, actively infected with, or recovered from COVID-19 were included in the dataset. The material from the prospective study consisted of cDNA or gDNA derived from T cells, B-cell-depleted T cells, or PBMCs. A de-identified subject ID, COVID-19 status, age in years and sex were almost always included in the sample metadata. Where available, HLA class I and class II types were taken from metadata supplied by the sample provider and were not determined by assay-based typing.

Each collaborating institution followed its own protocols to collect whole blood in K2EDTA tubes. For TCRbeta analysis, collaborators shipped samples as frozen whole blood, isolated PBMCs, or DNA extracted from either of those sample types. This clone turned up a few times. There is no known antigen for this receptor. Base qualities were left out, and no much larger clone turns up one base away. A distance of 11 bases separates the germline ends of V and J, which lose 4 bases and 4 bases respectively. Including cysteine and phenylalanine, the CDR3 has 14 amino acids. CDR3 DNA is the only sequence kept; it has 42 bases, read in frame from the first base. Based on the germline V gene (reference sequence), the CDR1 and CDR2 sequences are LGHDT and YNNKEL. Broad study findings and their caveats: The amount of clinical and demographic metadata varied by source and participant and was provided uncurated.

The immunoSEQ Assay, a bias-controlled multiplex PCR, was used to amplify TCRbeta CDR3 regions from genomic DNA. On the study's bioinformatics: Within the assay, amplification of reference gene primers was used to estimate how many nucleated cells each sample contained. Sequence reads were collapsed and filtered to measure the absolute abundance of every unique TCRbeta CDR3 rearrangement. For each sample, productive Simpson clonality was calculated as the square root of Simpson's diversity index over productive rearrangements. TCRdb stores this immuneACCESS table with in-frame sequences only. Part of the clones is absent; in the studies checked, under half of the shortfall reflects unresolved V genes, and no reason is known for the rest. The V and J calls and clone size are taken from that table; D and trimming were inferred from the DNA. The sample table contains tens of thousands of clones; only one count was recorded for roughly 87% of them. The biggest ten clones account for roughly 13% of the sample.

The rearrangement combines TRBV3-1 (or the pseudogene TRBV3-2) with TRBJ1-5, with the D gene too uncertain to name. The sequencing input was peripheral blood. The TCR comes from a woman at least 80 years old with acute or convalescent COVID-19. The bases are TGTGCCAGCAGCCCCCGGGCGGGTAATCAGCCCCAGCATTTT. The resulting protein is CASSPRAGNQPQHF.